The clone carrying this T cell receptor beta chain was detected many times. The antigen is undetermined. The sample is drawn from a study of T cells in Graves' hyperthyroidism and ophthalmopathy. V lost 6 bases to trimming and J lost 2 bases; unmatched junction nucleotides: 11. Germline-derived CDR1 and CDR2 are LNHDA and SQIVND (reference sequence). The CDR3 is 17 amino acids. Broader study findings: Ophthalmopathy and stable hyperthyroidism were separated by a 13 V-J model.

Newly diagnosed patients aged 18 to 65 had hyperthyroidism of under 2 months' duration. A patient was excluded if there was uncontrolled infection, other autoimmune disease, pregnancy or lactation. It was RNA transcripts that yielded the amplified TCR beta CDR3 regions. Initially, a first-round RT-PCR of the TCR CDR3 employed the HTBI primer set. Using its own MiXCR run on the multiplex PCR reads, TCRdb lists one record per CDR3 protein. Of 730,000 or so distinct CDR3 sequences listed, 18% were seen once; the top ten hold 15% to 20%. The chain carries TRBV19 and TRBJ2-2; 8 bases map to TRBD2. Sequencing was carried out using blood. This TCR was recovered from a woman aged 45-59 years with Graves' hyperthyroidism that later progressed to Graves' ophthalmopathy. The DNA of the CDR3 is TGTGCCAGTAGCCAATCCTTAGCGGGGCTAAACACCGGGGAGCTGTTTTTT. Translated: CASSQSLAGLNTGELFF.